This T cell receptor beta chain was obtained from a study of OX40 agonist ivuxolimab in advanced cancers. Study-wide results and caveats: Certain nonresponders likewise exhibited a low normalized T-cell clonal expansion.

Of note for this clone: What it binds is unknown.

Germline CDR1 reads LNHDA; CDR2 reads SQIVND (reference sequence). The CDR3 contains 16 residues. The V end lost 7 bases, the J end lost 4 bases, and 20 bases lay between the germline ends. TCRdb keeps only in-frame clones here, not all; method: immunoSEQ multiplex PCR. This sample has tens of thousands of clones; about 86% occur once, and the top ten carry about 1.9%. Autoimmune disease history or systemic immunosuppression disqualified patients. The material was CD4+ or CD8+ T cells sorted from blood, obtained in a trial of the OX40 agonist ivuxolimab. This clonotype originated in an adult with an advanced solid tumor such as melanoma, head and neck, liver or kidney cancer. This chain uses TRBV19 with TRBJ1-5; weak D call: TRBD1 (6 bases). The CDR3 nucleotides read TGTGCCAGTACTTTAGGGGCAGGGGCACGAAATCAGCCCCAGCATTTT. This codes for CASTLGAGARNQPQHF.